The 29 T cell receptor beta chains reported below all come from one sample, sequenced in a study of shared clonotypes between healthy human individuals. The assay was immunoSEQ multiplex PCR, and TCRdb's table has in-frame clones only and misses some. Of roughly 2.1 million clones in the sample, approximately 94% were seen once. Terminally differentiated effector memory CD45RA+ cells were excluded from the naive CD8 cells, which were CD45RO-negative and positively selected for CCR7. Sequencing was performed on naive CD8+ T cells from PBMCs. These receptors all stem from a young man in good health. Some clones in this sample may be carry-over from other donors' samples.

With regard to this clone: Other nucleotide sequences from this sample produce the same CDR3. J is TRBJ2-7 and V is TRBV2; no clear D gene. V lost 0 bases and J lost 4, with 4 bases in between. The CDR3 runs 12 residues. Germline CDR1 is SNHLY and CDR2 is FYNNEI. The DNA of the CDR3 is TGTGCCAGCAGTGAAGCACCTTACGAGCAGTACTTC. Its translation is CASSEAPYEQYF. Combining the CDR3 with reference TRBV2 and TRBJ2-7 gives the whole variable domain EPEVTQTPSHQVTQMGQEVILRCVPISNHLYFYWYRQILGQKVEFLVSFYNNEISEKSEIFDDQFSVERPDGSNFTLKIRSTKLEDSAMYFCASSEAPYEQYFGPGTRLTVT.

The CDR3 sequence is CASSPTGVNTGELFF. As DNA, the CDR3 is TGTGCCAGCAGCCCGACAGGCGTCAACACCGGGGAGCTGTTTTTT. The chain is built from TRBV5-8 and TRBJ2-2; weak D call: TRBD1 (6 bases). The CDR3 is made up of 15 amino acids. The V end lost 4 bases, the J end lost 2 bases, and 12 bases lay between the germline ends. Germline V gene sequence: CDR1 SGHTS, CDR2 YDEGEE.

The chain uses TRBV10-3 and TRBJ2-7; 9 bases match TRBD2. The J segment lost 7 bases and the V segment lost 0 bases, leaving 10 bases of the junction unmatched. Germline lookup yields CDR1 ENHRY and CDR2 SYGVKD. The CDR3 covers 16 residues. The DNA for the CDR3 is TGTGCCATCAGTGAGTCGGAAAGCGGGAGGATAGAGGAGCAGTACTTC. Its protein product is CAISESESGRIEEQYF.

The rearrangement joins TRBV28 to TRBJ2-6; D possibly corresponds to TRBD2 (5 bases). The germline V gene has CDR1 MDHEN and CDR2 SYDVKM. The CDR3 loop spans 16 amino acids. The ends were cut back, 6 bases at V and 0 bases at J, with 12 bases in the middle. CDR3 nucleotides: TGTGCCAGCAGGGAGACTATTTACTCTGGGGCCAACGTCCTGACTTTC. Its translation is CASRETIYSGANVLTF.

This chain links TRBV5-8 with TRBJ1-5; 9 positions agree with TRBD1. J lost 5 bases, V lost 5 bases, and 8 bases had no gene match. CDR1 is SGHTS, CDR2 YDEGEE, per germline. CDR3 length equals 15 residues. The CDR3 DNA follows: TGTGCCAGCAGGAACAGGGGGCGAAACTATCAGCCCCAGCATTTT. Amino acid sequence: CASRNRGRNYQPQHF.

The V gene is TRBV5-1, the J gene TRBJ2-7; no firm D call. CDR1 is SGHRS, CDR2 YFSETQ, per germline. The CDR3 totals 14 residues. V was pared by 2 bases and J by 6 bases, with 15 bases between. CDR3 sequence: CASSLDWVRTEQYF. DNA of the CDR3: TGCGCCAGCAGCTTAGATTGGGTGCGGACCGAGCAGTACTTC.

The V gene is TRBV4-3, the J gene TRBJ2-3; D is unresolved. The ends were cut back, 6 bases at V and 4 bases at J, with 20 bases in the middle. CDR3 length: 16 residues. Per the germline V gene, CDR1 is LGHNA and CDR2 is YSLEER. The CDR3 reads CASREGSSSLPDTQYF. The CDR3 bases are TGCGCCAGCAGGGAAGGGTCTAGTAGCTTGCCAGATACGCAGTATTTT.

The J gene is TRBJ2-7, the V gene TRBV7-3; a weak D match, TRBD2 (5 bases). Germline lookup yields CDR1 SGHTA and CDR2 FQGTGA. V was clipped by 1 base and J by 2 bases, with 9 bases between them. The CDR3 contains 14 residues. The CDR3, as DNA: TGTGCCAGCAGCTTAAGGCGGGCGGCCTACGAGCAGTACTTC. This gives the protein CASSLRRAAYEQYF.

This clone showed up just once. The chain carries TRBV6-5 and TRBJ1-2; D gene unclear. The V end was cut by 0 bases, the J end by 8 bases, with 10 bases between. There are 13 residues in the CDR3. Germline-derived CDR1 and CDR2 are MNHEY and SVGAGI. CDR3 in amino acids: CASSYSMVVGYTF. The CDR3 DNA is TGTGCCAGCAGTTACTCGATGGTCGTCGGCTACACCTTC.

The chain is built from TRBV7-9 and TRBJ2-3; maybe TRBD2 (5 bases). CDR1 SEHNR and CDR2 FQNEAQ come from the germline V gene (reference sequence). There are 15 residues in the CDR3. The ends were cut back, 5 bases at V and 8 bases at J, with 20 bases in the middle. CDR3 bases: TGTGCCAGCAGCACCCGGTCCGGGGAGCCCCTTACGCAGTATTTT. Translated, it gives CASSTRSGEPLTQYF.

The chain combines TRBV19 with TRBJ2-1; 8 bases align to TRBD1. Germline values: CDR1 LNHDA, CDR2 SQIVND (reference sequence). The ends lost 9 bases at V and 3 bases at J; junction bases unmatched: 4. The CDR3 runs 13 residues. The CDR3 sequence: CASIGQGYNEQFF. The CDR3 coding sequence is TGTGCCAGCATAGGACAGGGCTACAATGAGCAGTTCTTC.

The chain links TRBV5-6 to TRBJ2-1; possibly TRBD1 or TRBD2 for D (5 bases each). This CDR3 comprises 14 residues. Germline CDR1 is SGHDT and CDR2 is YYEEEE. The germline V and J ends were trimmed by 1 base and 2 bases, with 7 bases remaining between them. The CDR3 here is CASSLMGPYNEQFF. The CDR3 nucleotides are TGTGCCAGCAGCTTGATGGGACCCTACAATGAGCAGTTCTTC.

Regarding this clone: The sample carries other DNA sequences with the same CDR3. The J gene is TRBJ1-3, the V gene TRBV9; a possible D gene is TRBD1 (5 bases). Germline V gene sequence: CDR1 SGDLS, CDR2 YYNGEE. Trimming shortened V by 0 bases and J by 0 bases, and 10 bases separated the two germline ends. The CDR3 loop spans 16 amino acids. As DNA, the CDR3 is TGTGCCAGCAGCGTAGGGCAGGGTAACTCTGGAAACACCATATATTTT. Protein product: CASSVGQGNSGNTIYF.

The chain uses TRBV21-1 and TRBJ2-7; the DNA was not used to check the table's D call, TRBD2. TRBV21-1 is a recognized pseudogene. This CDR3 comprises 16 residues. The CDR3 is CASSKDGRPGSCEQYF. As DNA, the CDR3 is TGTGCCAGCAGCAAAGACGGCAGGCCGGGGTCCTGCGAGCAGTACTTC.

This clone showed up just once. For the CDR3, the DNA is TGTGCCAGCAGTGACAACTACGAGCAGTACTTC. This codes for CASSDNYEQYF. The chain employs TRBV27 and TRBJ2-7, with unresolved D. CDR1 is MNHEY, CDR2 SMNVEV, per germline (reference sequence). This CDR3 spans 11 amino acids. V lost 5 bases and J lost 3, with 5 bases in between.

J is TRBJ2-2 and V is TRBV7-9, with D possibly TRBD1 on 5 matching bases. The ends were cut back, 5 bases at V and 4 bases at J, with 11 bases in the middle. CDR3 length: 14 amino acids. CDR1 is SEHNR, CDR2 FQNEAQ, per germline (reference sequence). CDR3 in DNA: TGTGCCAGCAGCCTAGAAAGGGGCACCGGGGAGCTGTTTTTT. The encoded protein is CASSLERGTGELFF.

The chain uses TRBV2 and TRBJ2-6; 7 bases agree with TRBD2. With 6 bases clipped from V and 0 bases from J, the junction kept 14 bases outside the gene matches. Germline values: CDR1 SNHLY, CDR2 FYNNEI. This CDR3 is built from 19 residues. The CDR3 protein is CASSYQAGPILSGANVLTF. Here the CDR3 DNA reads TGTGCCAGCAGCTATCAAGCGGGACCTATACTCTCTGGGGCCAACGTCCTGACTTTC.

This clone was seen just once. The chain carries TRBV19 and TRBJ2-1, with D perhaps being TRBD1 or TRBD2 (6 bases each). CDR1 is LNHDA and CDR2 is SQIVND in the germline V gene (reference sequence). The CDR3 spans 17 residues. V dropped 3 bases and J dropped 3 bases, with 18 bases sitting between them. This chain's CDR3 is CASSMFRAGQHYNEQFF. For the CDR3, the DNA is TGTGCCAGTAGTATGTTTAGGGCGGGACAACACTACAATGAGCAGTTCTTC.

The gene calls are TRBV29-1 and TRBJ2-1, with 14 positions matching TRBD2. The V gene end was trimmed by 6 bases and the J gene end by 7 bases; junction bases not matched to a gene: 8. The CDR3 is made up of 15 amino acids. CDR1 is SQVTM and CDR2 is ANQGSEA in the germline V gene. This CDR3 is CSVLPGTSGRNEQFF. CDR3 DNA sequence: TGCAGCGTCCTCCCCGGGACTAGCGGGAGAAATGAGCAGTTCTTC.

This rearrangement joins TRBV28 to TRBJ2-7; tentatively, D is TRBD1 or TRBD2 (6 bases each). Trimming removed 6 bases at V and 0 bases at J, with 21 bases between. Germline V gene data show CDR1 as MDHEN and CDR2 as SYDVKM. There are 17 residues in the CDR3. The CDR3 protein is CASSSIREQGNSYEQYF. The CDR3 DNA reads TGTGCCAGCAGCTCCATTCGGGAGCAGGGGAACTCCTACGAGCAGTACTTC. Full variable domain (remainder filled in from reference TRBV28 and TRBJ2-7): DVKVTQSSRYLVKRTGEKVFLECVQDMDHENMFWYRQDPGLGLRLIYFSYDVKMKEKGDIPEGYSVSREKKERFSLILESASTNQTSMYLCASSSIREQGNSYEQYFGPGTRLTVT.

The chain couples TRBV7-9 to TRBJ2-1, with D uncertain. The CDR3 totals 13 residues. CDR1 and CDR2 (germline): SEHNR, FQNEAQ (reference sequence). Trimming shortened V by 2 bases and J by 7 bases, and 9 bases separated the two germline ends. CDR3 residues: CASSLTGRNEQFF. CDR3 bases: TGTGCCAGCAGCTTAACGGGTCGGAATGAGCAGTTCTTC.

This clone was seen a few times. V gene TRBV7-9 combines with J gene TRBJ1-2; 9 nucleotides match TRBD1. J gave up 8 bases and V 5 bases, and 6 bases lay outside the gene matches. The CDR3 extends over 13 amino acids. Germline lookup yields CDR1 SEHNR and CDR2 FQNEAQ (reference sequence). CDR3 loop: CASSQGQGTGYTF. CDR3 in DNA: TGTGCCAGCAGCCAGGGACAGGGTACAGGCTACACCTTC.

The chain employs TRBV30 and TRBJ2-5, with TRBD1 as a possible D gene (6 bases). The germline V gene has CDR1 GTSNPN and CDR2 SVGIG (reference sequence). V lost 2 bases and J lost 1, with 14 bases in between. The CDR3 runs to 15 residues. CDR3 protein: CAWSYLPGAQETQYF. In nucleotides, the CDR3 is TGTGCCTGGAGTTATCTGCCAGGGGCCCAAGAGACCCAGTACTTC.

The CDR3 DNA reads as TGTGCCAGCAGCCCTTTCTTAGCGGGAGCGGTCGGGGAGCTGTTTTTT. Residues: CASSPFLAGAVGELFF. This chain uses TRBV27 with TRBJ2-2, with TRBD2 identical over 9 bases. The CDR3 has 16 amino acids. V lost 6 bases to trimming and J lost 7 bases; unmatched junction nucleotides: 12. Germline CDR1 and CDR2: MNHEY and SMNVEV (reference sequence).

The CDR3 loop is CATSRGRTGNISYEQYF. CDR3 DNA: TGTGCCACCAGCAGAGGTCGGACAGGCAATATATCCTACGAGCAGTACTTC. The V gene is TRBV15, the J gene TRBJ2-7, with 7 bases fitting TRBD1. CDR3 length: 17 residues. Germline V gene sequence: CDR1 LNHNV, CDR2 YYDKDF (reference sequence). The ends lost 1 base at V and 1 base at J; junction bases unmatched: 10. Looking up the rest from reference TRBV15 and TRBJ2-7 gives the full variable domain: DAMVIQNPRYQVTQFGKPVTLSCSQTLNHNVMYWYQQKSSQAPKLLFHYYDKDFNNEADTPDNFQSRRPNTSFCFLDIRSPGLGDTAMYLCATSRGRTGNISYEQYFGPGTRLTVT.

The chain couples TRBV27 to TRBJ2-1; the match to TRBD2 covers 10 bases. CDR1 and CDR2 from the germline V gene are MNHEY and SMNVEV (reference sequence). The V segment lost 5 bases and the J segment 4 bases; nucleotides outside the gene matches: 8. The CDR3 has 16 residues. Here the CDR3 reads CASSLTTSGAYNEQFF. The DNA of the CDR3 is TGTGCCAGCAGTCTGACTACTAGCGGGGCATACAATGAGCAGTTCTTC.

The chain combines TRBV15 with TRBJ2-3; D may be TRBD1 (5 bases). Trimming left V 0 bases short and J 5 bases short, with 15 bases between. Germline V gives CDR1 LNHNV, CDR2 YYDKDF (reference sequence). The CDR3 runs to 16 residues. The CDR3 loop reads CATSRDREVVQDTQYF. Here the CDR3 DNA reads TGTGCCACCAGCAGAGACAGGGAAGTCGTTCAAGATACGCAGTATTTT.

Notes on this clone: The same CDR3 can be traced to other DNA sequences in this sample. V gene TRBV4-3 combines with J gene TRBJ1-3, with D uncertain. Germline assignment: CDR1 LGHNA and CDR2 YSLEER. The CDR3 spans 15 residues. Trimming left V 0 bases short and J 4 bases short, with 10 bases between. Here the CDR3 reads CASSQDRGTGNTIYF. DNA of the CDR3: TGCGCCAGCAGCCAAGATAGAGGCACAGGAAACACCATATATTTT.

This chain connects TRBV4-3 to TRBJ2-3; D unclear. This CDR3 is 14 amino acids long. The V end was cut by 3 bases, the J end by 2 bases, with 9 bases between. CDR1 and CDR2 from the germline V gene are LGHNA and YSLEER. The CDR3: CASSHRRDTDTQYF. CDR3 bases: TGCGCCAGCAGCCACCGAAGGGACACAGATACGCAGTATTTT.